The rows below give T cell receptor beta chains drawn from one sample of a study of cytotoxic CD8 clonotypes in ibrutinib-treated CLL. Profiled with immunoSEQ multiplex PCR; TCRdb holds only in-frame clones, not every one. The data show 130,000 or so clones, about 80% seen once. Material: PBMCs, obtained after 12 months of ibrutinib treatment. All receptors come from a human donor with chronic lymphocytic leukemia. Each CDR3 is given with its conserved first and last residue. The D gene is left open where the match is weak. Clone sizes are given selectively: once, few, many, or a class where the clone is expanded.

D gene: NA; clone size: few; V gene: TRBV6-6; J gene: TRBJ1-3; CDR3 length: 15; CDR3 DNA: TGTGCCAGCAGTTACGGCGGTTCTTATGGAAACACCATATATTTT; CDR3 protein: CASSYGGSYGNTIYF
D gene: NA; clone size: NA; V gene: TRBV30; J gene: TRBJ1-5; CDR3 length: 13; CDR3 DNA: TGTGCCTGGAGTGGGGGTATAGGACAGCCCCAGCATTTT; CDR3 protein: CAWSGGIGQPQHF
D gene: TRBD2; clone size: NA; V gene: TRBV7-7; J gene: TRBJ2-4; CDR3 length: 20; CDR3 DNA: TGTGCCAGCACCTCCAGAGAGGCTAGCGGACCTAGACTAGCCAAAAACATTCAGTACTTC; CDR3 protein: CASTSREASGPRLAKNIQYF
D gene: NA; clone size: NA; V gene: TRBV30; J gene: TRBJ2-1; CDR3 length: 12; CDR3 DNA: TGTGCCTGGAGTAGGAGGGACAATGAGCAGTTCTTC; CDR3 protein: CAWSRRDNEQFF
D gene: TRBD1; clone size: NA; V gene: TRBV4-1; J gene: TRBJ1-3; CDR3 length: 15; CDR3 DNA: TGCGCCAGTACTCCGGGACAGGGGTCTGGAAACACCATATATTTT; CDR3 protein: CASTPGQGSGNTIYF
D gene: NA; clone size: NA; V gene: TRBV19; J gene: TRBJ2-1; CDR3 length: 13; CDR3 DNA: TGTGCCAGTACAGGCAGGGGATACAATGAGCAGTTCTTC; CDR3 protein: CASTGRGYNEQFF
D gene: NA; clone size: NA; V gene: TRBV5-1; J gene: TRBJ2-5; CDR3 length: 14; CDR3 DNA: TGCGCCAGCAGCTTGGCGACTCCCCAAGAGACCCAGTACTTC; CDR3 protein: CASSLATPQETQYF
D gene: NA; clone size: NA; V gene: TRBV13; J gene: TRBJ2-7; CDR3 length: 13; CDR3 DNA: TGTGCCAGCAGCTTAGACAGGGCCTACGAGCAGTACTTC; CDR3 protein: CASSLDRAYEQYF
D gene: NA; clone size: NA; V gene: TRBV6-5; J gene: TRBJ1-2; CDR3 length: 14; CDR3 DNA: TGTGCCAGCAGTTACCAGGATAACCGGGATGGCTACACCTTC; CDR3 protein: CASSYQDNRDGYTF
D gene: TRBD1; clone size: NA; V gene: TRBV27; J gene: TRBJ2-7; CDR3 length: 16; CDR3 DNA: TGTGCCAGCGGAGCTTCTCAGGGGGAAATAAGTTACGAGCAGTACTTC; CDR3 protein: CASGASQGEISYEQYF
D gene: NA; clone size: NA; V gene: TRBV28; J gene: TRBJ2-4; CDR3 length: 15; CDR3 DNA: TGTGCCAGCAGTTTATTAGGCAGTACCAAAAACATTCAGTACTTC; CDR3 protein: CASSLLGSTKNIQYF
D gene: NA; clone size: NA; V gene: TRBV10-3; J gene: TRBJ1-4; CDR3 length: 15; CDR3 DNA: TGTGCCATCAGTGAGACAGGTCGGGGAAGTGAAAAACTGTTTTTT; CDR3 protein: CAISETGRGSEKLFF
D gene: TRBD1; clone size: once; V gene: TRBV6-5; J gene: TRBJ2-7; CDR3 length: 14; CDR3 DNA: TGTGCCAGCAAGGTGGACAGGGGGCGAAGCGAGCAGTACTTC; CDR3 protein: CASKVDRGRSEQYF
D gene: NA; clone size: NA; V gene: TRBV18; J gene: TRBJ2-2; CDR3 length: 15; CDR3 DNA: TGTGCCAGCTCCCCCGGACGCTTGAACACCGGGGAGCTGTTTTTT; CDR3 protein: CASSPGRLNTGELFF
D gene: NA; clone size: NA; V gene: TRBV7-7; J gene: TRBJ2-2; CDR3 length: 14; CDR3 DNA: TGTGCCAGCAGGAGGACGGGACACACCGGGGAGCTGTTTTTT; CDR3 protein: CASRRTGHTGELFF
D gene: NA; clone size: NA; V gene: TRBV18; J gene: TRBJ1-1; CDR3 length: 14; CDR3 DNA: TGTGCCAGCTCGATCAACCAGGGTTCGGACGGAGCTTTCTTT; CDR3 protein: CASSINQGSDGAFF
D gene: TRBD2; clone size: NA; V gene: TRBV13; J gene: TRBJ2-1; CDR3 length: 17; CDR3 DNA: TGTGCCAGCAGCCCCAGCAGTCTGGCGGGAGCCGGGGATGAGCAGTTCTTC; CDR3 protein: CASSPSSLAGAGDEQFF
D gene: TRBD1; clone size: NA; V gene: TRBV29-1; J gene: TRBJ1-5; CDR3 length: 14; CDR3 DNA: TGCAGCGTTGGCTTAGGACAGGGGGGGCAGCCCCAGCATTTT; CDR3 protein: CSVGLGQGGQPQHF
D gene: NA; clone size: NA; V gene: TRBV10-3; J gene: TRBJ2-4; CDR3 length: 15; CDR3 DNA: TGTGCCATCAGTGAGTCCCAGGATGCCAAAAACATTCAGTACTTC; CDR3 protein: CAISESQDAKNIQYF
D gene: NA; clone size: NA; V gene: TRBV19; J gene: TRBJ2-6; CDR3 length: 14; CDR3 DNA: TGTGCCAGTAGTATGACCTCTGGGGCCAACGTCCTGACTTTC; CDR3 protein: CASSMTSGANVLTF
D gene: TRBD1; clone size: NA; V gene: TRBV15; J gene: TRBJ2-7; CDR3 length: 16; CDR3 DNA: TGTGCCACCAGCAGTGGGTTTGGACAGGAGGCCTACGAGCAGTACTTC; CDR3 protein: CATSSGFGQEAYEQYF
D gene: NA; clone size: NA; V gene: TRBV4-3; J gene: TRBJ2-5; CDR3 length: 15; CDR3 DNA: TGCGCCAGCAGCCAAGGGGCAACTTCCCAAGAGACCCAGTACTTC; CDR3 protein: CASSQGATSQETQYF
D gene: TRBD1; clone size: NA; V gene: TRBV7-2; J gene: TRBJ1-5; CDR3 length: 14; CDR3 DNA: TGTGCCAGCAGCTTAAGGGACAGTAATCAGCCCCAGCATTTT; CDR3 protein: CASSLRDSNQPQHF
D gene: NA; clone size: NA; V gene: TRBV11-2; J gene: TRBJ1-2; CDR3 length: 14; CDR3 DNA: TGTGCCAGCAGCCCAGGAGCAGGGCTTCAAGGCTACACCTTC; CDR3 protein: CASSPGAGLQGYTF
D gene: TRBD2; clone size: NA; V gene: TRBV10-1; J gene: TRBJ2-2; CDR3 length: 16; CDR3 DNA: TGCGCCAGCAGTGCCGGGGGGGGAGCCGGCGCCGGGGAGCTGTTTTTT; CDR3 protein: CASSAGGGAGAGELFF
D gene: NA; clone size: NA; V gene: TRBV7-2; J gene: TRBJ2-7; CDR3 length: 13; CDR3 DNA: TGTGCCAGCAGCGGCCTCACCAGGGACGAGCAGTACTTC; CDR3 protein: CASSGLTRDEQYF
D gene: NA; clone size: NA; V gene: TRBV5-6; J gene: TRBJ2-7; CDR3 length: 12; CDR3 DNA: TGTGCCAGCAGCTTGAAGACCTACGAGCAGTACTTC; CDR3 protein: CASSLKTYEQYF
D gene: TRBD2; clone size: NA; V gene: TRBV11-2; J gene: TRBJ2-2; CDR3 length: 17; CDR3 DNA: TGTGCCAGCAGCAAGAGGTCTAGCGGACCTAACACCGGGGAGCTGTTTTTT; CDR3 protein: CASSKRSSGPNTGELFF
D gene: TRBD2; clone size: NA; V gene: TRBV11-2; J gene: TRBJ2-5; CDR3 length: 17; CDR3 DNA: TGTGCCAGCAGCTTAGTCCTGGGACTAGCGGGAGTGGAGACCCAGTACTTC; CDR3 protein: CASSLVLGLAGVETQYF
D gene: TRBD1; clone size: NA; V gene: TRBV2; J gene: TRBJ1-5; CDR3 length: 16; CDR3 DNA: TGTGCCAGCAGGGGACAGGGGGCGAGTAGCAATCAGCCCCAGCATTTT; CDR3 protein: CASRGQGASSNQPQHF
D gene: TRBD1; clone size: few; V gene: TRBV6-5; J gene: TRBJ1-2; CDR3 length: 14; CDR3 DNA: TGTGCCAGCAGTTCCGGGACAGTTAACTATGGCTACACCTTC; CDR3 protein: CASSSGTVNYGYTF
D gene: NA; clone size: NA; V gene: TRBV28; J gene: TRBJ1-4; CDR3 length: 16; CDR3 DNA: TGTGCCAGCAGTCTCCCCGACACCCCAACTAATGAAAAACTGTTTTTT; CDR3 protein: CASSLPDTPTNEKLFF
D gene: TRBD2; clone size: NA; V gene: TRBV30; J gene: TRBJ2-1; CDR3 length: 13; CDR3 DNA: TGTGCCTCATCTAGCGGGAGAGGGAATGAGCAGTTCTTC; CDR3 protein: CASSSGRGNEQFF
D gene: TRBD2; clone size: once; V gene: TRBV4-2; J gene: TRBJ2-3; CDR3 length: 16; CDR3 DNA: TGTGCCAGCAGCCAGGTGGCGGGAGGGCTCACAGATACGCAGTATTTT; CDR3 protein: CASSQVAGGLTDTQYF
D gene: TRBD2; clone size: NA; V gene: TRBV7-8; J gene: TRBJ2-1; CDR3 length: 13; CDR3 DNA: TGTGCCTGCGGACTAGCGGGTTCCAATGAGCAGTTCTTC; CDR3 protein: CACGLAGSNEQFF
D gene: TRBD1; clone size: few; V gene: TRBV28; J gene: TRBJ1-5; CDR3 length: 15; CDR3 DNA: TGTGCCAGCAGTAGAAGACAGGGCGGGAATCAGCCCCAGCATTTT; CDR3 protein: CASSRRQGGNQPQHF
D gene: NA; clone size: NA; V gene: TRBV29-1; J gene: TRBJ2-5; CDR3 length: 12; CDR3 DNA: TGCAGCGTTGAGGAAAGCCAAGAGACCCAGTACTTC; CDR3 protein: CSVEESQETQYF
D gene: NA; clone size: few; V gene: TRBV19; J gene: TRBJ2-1; CDR3 length: 16; CDR3 DNA: TGTGCCAGTAGTATAGTAACTACCAGCTCCTACAATGAGCAGTTCTTC; CDR3 protein: CASSIVTTSSYNEQFF
D gene: TRBD2; clone size: NA; V gene: TRBV4-1; J gene: TRBJ2-7; CDR3 length: 18; CDR3 DNA: TGCGCCAGCAGCCAAGACTTGGCGACTAGCGGGAGAACCCACGAGCAGTACTTC; CDR3 protein: CASSQDLATSGRTHEQYF
D gene: NA; clone size: NA; V gene: TRBV11-3; J gene: TRBJ2-1; CDR3 length: 12; CDR3 DNA: TGTGCCAGCAGCTTAGTCGGGAATGAGCAGTTCTTC; CDR3 protein: CASSLVGNEQFF
D gene: NA; clone size: NA; V gene: TRBV6-1; J gene: TRBJ1-2; CDR3 length: 14; CDR3 DNA: TGTGCCAGTATAAGACTGCAAGCTAACTATGGCTACACCTTC; CDR3 protein: CASIRLQANYGYTF
D gene: NA; clone size: NA; V gene: TRBV4-2; J gene: TRBJ1-1; CDR3 length: 13; CDR3 DNA: TGTGCCAGCAGCCAAGGGTTGTTACCTGAAGCTTTCTTT; CDR3 protein: CASSQGLLPEAFF
D gene: TRBD1; clone size: many; V gene: TRBV11-2; J gene: TRBJ1-1; CDR3 length: 16; CDR3 DNA: TGTGCCAGCAGCATCCATGACAGGGGAGCTAGGACTGAAGCTTTCTTT; CDR3 protein: CASSIHDRGARTEAFF
D gene: NA; clone size: NA; V gene: TRBV6-1; J gene: TRBJ2-7; CDR3 length: 13; CDR3 DNA: TGTGCCAGCAGTGACTCCGGGGAGTCCGAGCAGTACTTC; CDR3 protein: CASSDSGESEQYF
D gene: NA; clone size: NA; V gene: TRBV6-5; J gene: TRBJ2-7; CDR3 length: 14; CDR3 DNA: TGTGCCAGCACCAACGACGGGGAGCCCTACGAGCAGTACTTC; CDR3 protein: CASTNDGEPYEQYF
D gene: TRBD1; clone size: few; V gene: TRBV7-3; J gene: TRBJ2-1; CDR3 length: 14; CDR3 DNA: TGTGCCAGCAGCCAGCCCGGGACAGGCAATGAGCAGTTCTTC; CDR3 protein: CASSQPGTGNEQFF
D gene: NA; clone size: NA; V gene: TRBV2; J gene: TRBJ2-7; CDR3 length: 10; CDR3 DNA: TGTGCCACAAAGAGTCGGAGGGTTCACTTC; CDR3 protein: CATKSRRVHF
D gene: NA; clone size: NA; V gene: TRBV7-2; J gene: TRBJ1-1; CDR3 length: 13; CDR3 DNA: TGTGCCAGCAGCTTAGCTGGGATCACTGAAGCTTTCTTT; CDR3 protein: CASSLAGITEAFF
D gene: TRBD2; clone size: NA; V gene: TRBV27; J gene: TRBJ2-2; CDR3 length: 17; CDR3 DNA: TGTGCCAGCAGCCGGCAGCGGGGACTACAAATGGCCGGGGAGCTGTTTTTT; CDR3 protein: CASSRQRGLQMAGELFF
D gene: NA; clone size: NA; V gene: TRBV4-3; J gene: TRBJ2-1; CDR3 length: 15; CDR3 DNA: TGCGCCAGCAGCCCTCTGACGGGGTCCTACAATGAGCAGTTCTTC; CDR3 protein: CASSPLTGSYNEQFF
D gene: NA; clone size: few; V gene: TRBV6-1; J gene: TRBJ2-2; CDR3 length: 14; CDR3 DNA: TGTGCCAGCGGGGCAGGGGGGTACACCGGGGAGCTGTTTTTT; CDR3 protein: CASGAGGYTGELFF
D gene: NA; clone size: NA; V gene: TRBV19; J gene: TRBJ1-2; CDR3 length: 13; CDR3 DNA: TGTGCCAGTAGGAGACAGAATAACTATGGCTACACCTTC; CDR3 protein: CASRRQNNYGYTF
D gene: TRBD2; clone size: NA; V gene: TRBV4-3; J gene: TRBJ2-2; CDR3 length: 19; CDR3 DNA: TGCGCCAGCAGCCAAGAAGGCGTATTCGAGGCGGGAGGAGCCGGGGAGCTGTTTTTT; CDR3 protein: CASSQEGVFEAGGAGELFF
D gene: NA; clone size: NA; V gene: TRBV19; J gene: TRBJ2-1; CDR3 length: 13; CDR3 DNA: TGTGCCAGTAGCCTGGGACTTAACAATGAGCAGTTCTTC; CDR3 protein: CASSLGLNNEQFF
D gene: TRBD2; clone size: NA; V gene: TRBV2; J gene: TRBJ2-1; CDR3 length: 14; CDR3 DNA: TGTGCCAGCAGTGATCCGAATACTAGCGGGCAGCAGTTCTTC; CDR3 protein: CASSDPNTSGQQFF